This entry lists 8 T cell receptor beta chains sequenced from one sample in a study of blood T cell repertoires in COVID-19. Clones were sequenced by immunoSEQ multiplex PCR, and TCRdb holds only the in-frame ones, with some missing. This repertoire shows about 180,000 clones, more than 70% found once; its top ten account for roughly 18%. Sequencing was performed on peripheral blood. The receptors were gathered from a person between 65 and 80 years old with COVID-19, enrolled during active disease.

The chain joins TRBV13 to TRBJ2-5, with D possibly TRBD1 on 6 matching bases. This CDR3 contains 13 residues. Germline lookup yields CDR1 PRHDT and CDR2 FYEKMQ (reference sequence). V was clipped by 0 bases and J by 8 bases, with 10 bases between them. CDR3 sequence (DNA): TGTGCCAGCAGCTTAGGTCTTGGGACAACCCAGTACTTC. Translating gives CASSLGLGTTQYF.

The chain couples TRBV24-1 to TRBJ2-1; TRBD1 might be the D (6 bases). CDR3 length: 18 amino acids. Germline loops: CDR1 KGHDR, CDR2 SFDVKD. V dropped 4 bases and J dropped 4 bases, with 22 bases sitting between them. The CDR3: CATSEGGQTITGYNEQFF. CDR3 DNA: TGTGCCACCAGTGAAGGAGGACAGACAATAACCGGGTACAATGAGCAGTTCTTC.

CDR3 nucleotide sequence: TGTGCCAGCAGCCCCGGACTAGGTGCGAACACCGGGGAGCTGTTTTTT. Its translation is CASSPGLGANTGELFF. The chain recombines TRBV7-2 with TRBJ2-2; 7 bases are a match to TRBD2. This CDR3 spans 16 amino acids. The V segment lost 5 bases and the J segment 0 bases; nucleotides outside the gene matches: 6. CDR1 is SGHTA, CDR2 FQGNSA, per germline.

The chain couples TRBV19 to TRBJ2-4; the D is unclear. V lost 1 base and J lost 2, with 9 bases in between. Germline CDR1 is LNHDA and CDR2 is SQIVND (reference sequence). This CDR3 has 15 residues. The CDR3 is CASSIGQVTKNIQYF. The CDR3 DNA is TGTGCCAGTAGTATAGGGCAGGTGACCAAAAACATTCAGTACTTC.

This chain connects TRBV19 to TRBJ1-5; TRBD1 matches 8 bases. Per germline, CDR1 LNHDA and CDR2 SQIVND (reference sequence). The V segment lost 3 bases and the J segment 7 bases; nucleotides outside the gene matches: 14. This CDR3 contains 17 residues. The CDR3 loop is CASSIGRGPGFHQPQHF. CDR3 bases: TGTGCCAGTAGTATTGGCAGGGGGCCTGGGTTTCACCAGCCCCAGCATTTT.

The chain is built from TRBV5-1 and TRBJ2-3, with D maybe TRBD2 (5 bases). This CDR3 comprises 11 residues. CDR1 is SGHRS and CDR2 is YFSETQ in the germline V gene. The DNA of the CDR3 is TGCGCTAGCCGAGCGGCAGATACGCAGTATTTT. It translates to CASRAADTQYF.

The chain carries TRBV9 and TRBJ1-2, with TRBD1 identical over 9 bases. With V trimmed by 4 bases and J by 2 bases, 6 bases remained unmatched. The CDR3 covers 15 residues. Germline-derived CDR1 and CDR2 are SGDLS and YYNGEE. CDR3 DNA sequence: TGTGCCAGCAGCACCAGAGGGACAGGGAACTATGGCTACACCTTC. Protein: CASSTRGTGNYGYTF.

The rearrangement joins TRBV5-1 to TRBJ1-1; D might be TRBD1 (6 bases). This CDR3 has 16 amino acids. Germline values: CDR1 SGHRS, CDR2 YFSETQ. The ends were cut back, 4 bases at V and 6 bases at J, with 22 bases in the middle. CDR3 region: CASSHRSGAKPPEAFF. CDR3 in DNA: TGCGCCAGCAGCCATCGTTCAGGGGCGAAACCCCCTGAAGCTTTCTTT. The full variable domain, completed using reference TRBV5-1 and TRBJ1-1, is KAGVTQTPRYLIKTRGQQVTLSCSPISGHRSVSWYQQTPGQGLQFLFEYFSETQRNKGNFPGRFSGRQFSNSRSEMNVSTLELGDSALYLCASSHRSGAKPPEAFFGQGTRLTVV.